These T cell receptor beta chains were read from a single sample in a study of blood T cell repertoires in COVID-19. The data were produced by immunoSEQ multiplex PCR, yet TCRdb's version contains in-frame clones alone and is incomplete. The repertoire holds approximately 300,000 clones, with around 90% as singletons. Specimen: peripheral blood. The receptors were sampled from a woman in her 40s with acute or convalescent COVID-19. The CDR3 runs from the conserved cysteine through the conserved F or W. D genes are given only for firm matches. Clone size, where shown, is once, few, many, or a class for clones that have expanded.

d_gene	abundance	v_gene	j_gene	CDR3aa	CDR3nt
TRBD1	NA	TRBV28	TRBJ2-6	CASSPFDLRDSLNVLTF	TGTGCCAGCAGTCCCTTTGACCTCCGGGACAGCCTCAACGTCCTGACTTTC
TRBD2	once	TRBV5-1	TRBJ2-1	CASSKIAGGYNEQFF	TGCGCCAGCAGCAAGATAGCGGGGGGCTACAATGAGCAGTTCTTC
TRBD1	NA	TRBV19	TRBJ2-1	CASSPLNRGLEQFF	TGTGCCAGTAGTCCTCTCAACAGGGGTTTAGAGCAGTTCTTC
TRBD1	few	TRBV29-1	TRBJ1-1	CSVSGGGEAFF	TGCAGCGTCTCAGGGGGAGGCGAAGCTTTCTTT
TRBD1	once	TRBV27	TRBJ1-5	CASRADRGDQPQHF	TGTGCCAGCAGGGCGGACAGGGGAGATCAGCCCCAGCATTTT
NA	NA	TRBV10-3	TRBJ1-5	CAIRTGNLYQPQHF	TGTGCCATCAGAACAGGGAATCTCTATCAGCCCCAGCATTTT
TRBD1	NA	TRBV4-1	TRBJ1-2	CASSPGGPITNYGYTF	TGCGCCAGCAGCCCAGGGGGTCCGATAACTAACTATGGCTACACCTTC
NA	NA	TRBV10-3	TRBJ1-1	CAISESEGRNTEAFF	TGTGCCATCAGTGAGTCGGAGGGGCGGAACACTGAAGCTTTCTTT
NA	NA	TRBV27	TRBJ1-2	CASRPLGHTDGYTF	TGTGCCAGCAGACCTCTGGGACATACAGATGGCTACACCTTC
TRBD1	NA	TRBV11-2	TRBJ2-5	CASRGTGAQETQYF	TGTGCCAGCAGGGGGACAGGGGCCCAAGAGACCCAGTACTTC
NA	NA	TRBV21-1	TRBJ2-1	CASSTIIKTGGGYNEQFF	TGTGCCAGCAGCACTATTATCAAGACAGGGGGCGGCTACAATGAGCAGTTCTTC
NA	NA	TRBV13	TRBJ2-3	CASSSPPTDTQYF	TGTGCCAGCAGCTCTCCCCCCACAGATACGCAGTATTTT
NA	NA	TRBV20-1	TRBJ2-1	CSAPRDNEQFF	TGCAGTGCTCCACGGGACAATGAGCAGTTCTTC
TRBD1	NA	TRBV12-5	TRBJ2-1	CASGLVNAMRQGAGGEQFF	TGTGCCAGTGGTTTGGTAAACGCCATGCGACAGGGTGCTGGTGGTGAGCAGTTCTTC
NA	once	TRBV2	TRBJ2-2	CASIRQDGTGELFF	TGTGCCAGCATCCGACAGGACGGAACCGGGGAGCTGTTTTTT
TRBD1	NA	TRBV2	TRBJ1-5	CASSLDRDGQPQHF	TGTGCCAGCAGTTTAGACAGGGACGGTCAGCCCCAGCATTTT
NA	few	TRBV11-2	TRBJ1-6	CASSQGNSPLHF	TGTGCCAGCAGCCAGGGTAATTCACCCCTCCACTTT
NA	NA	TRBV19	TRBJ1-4	CASSTNLQGEKLFF	TGTGCCAGTAGTACGAACCTACAGGGTGAAAAACTGTTTTTT
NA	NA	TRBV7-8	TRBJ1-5	CASSLRGEDQPQHF	TGTGCCAGCAGCTTAAGGGGCGAGGATCAGCCCCAGCATTTT
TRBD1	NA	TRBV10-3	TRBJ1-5	CAIGHGQAENQPQHF	TGTGCCATCGGCCATGGACAGGCCGAAAATCAGCCCCAGCATTTT
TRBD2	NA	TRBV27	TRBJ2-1	CASSLAGGINEQFF	TGTGCCAGCAGTCTAGCGGGGGGAATAAATGAGCAGTTCTTC
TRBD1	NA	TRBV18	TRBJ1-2	CASSPSPGQGAGGYTF	TGTGCCAGCTCACCCTCACCGGGACAGGGGGCCGGTGGCTACACCTTC
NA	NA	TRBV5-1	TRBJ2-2	CASSREDGTGELFF	TGCGCCAGCAGTCGGGAAGATGGCACCGGGGAGCTGTTTTTT
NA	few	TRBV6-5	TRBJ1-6	CASSFSSYNSPLHF	TGTGCCAGCAGTTTTAGCTCCTATAATTCACCCCTCCACTTT
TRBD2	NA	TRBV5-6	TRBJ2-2	CASSSGLAGGLTGELFF	TGTGCCAGCAGCTCCGGACTAGCGGGGGGTCTAACCGGGGAGCTGTTTTTT
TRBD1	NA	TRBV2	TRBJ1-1	CASSEQGAGEAFF	TGTGCCAGCAGTGAACAGGGGGCAGGTGAAGCTTTCTTT
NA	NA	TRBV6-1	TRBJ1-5	CASSEWVSGGRWPQHF	TGTGCCAGCAGTGAATGGGTGAGCGGCGGACGATGGCCCCAGCATTTT
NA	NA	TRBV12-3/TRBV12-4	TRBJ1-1	CASTSLRNTEAFF	TGTGCCAGCACCTCCCTCCGGAACACTGAAGCTTTCTTT
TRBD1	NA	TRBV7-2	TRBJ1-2	CASSPRDRWYGYTF	TGTGCCAGCAGCCCCCGGGACAGGTGGTATGGCTACACCTTC
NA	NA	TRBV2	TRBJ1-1	CASKQGMNTEAFF	TGTGCCAGCAAGCAGGGGATGAACACTGAAGCTTTCTTT
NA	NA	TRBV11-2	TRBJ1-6	CASSAPARGRPPLHF	TGTGCCAGCAGCGCACCGGCGCGGGGGAGGCCACCCCTCCACTTT
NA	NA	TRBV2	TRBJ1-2	CASSEQDRNYGYTF	TGTGCCAGCAGTGAACAAGACAGGAATTATGGCTACACCTTC
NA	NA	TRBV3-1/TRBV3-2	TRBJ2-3	CASSPEGDTQYF	TGTGCCAGCAGCCCCGAGGGAGATACGCAGTATTTT
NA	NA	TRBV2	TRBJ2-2	CASSGPGVSGELFF	TGTGCCAGCAGTGGCCCAGGGGTATCCGGGGAGCTGTTTTTT
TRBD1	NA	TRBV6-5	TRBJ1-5	CASSIDRVHQPQHF	TGTGCCAGCAGTATCGACAGGGTCCATCAGCCCCAGCATTTT
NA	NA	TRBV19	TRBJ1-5	CASSNRGDWGNQPQHF	TGTGCCAGTAGTAATCGAGGAGACTGGGGCAATCAGCCCCAGCATTTT
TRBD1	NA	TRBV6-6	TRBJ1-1	CASSEPYRGTFF	TGTGCCAGCAGCGAACCCTACAGGGGAACTTTCTTT
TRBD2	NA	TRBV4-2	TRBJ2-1	CASSHQAGGGNEQFF	TGTGCCAGCAGCCACCAAGCGGGGGGGGGCAATGAGCAGTTCTTC
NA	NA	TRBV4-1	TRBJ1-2	CASSQEDSVYGYTF	TGCGCCAGCAGCCAAGAGGACAGCGTCTATGGCTACACCTTC
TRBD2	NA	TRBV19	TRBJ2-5	CASSTELAANQETQYF	TGTGCCAGTAGTACGGAACTAGCGGCGAACCAAGAGACCCAGTACTTC
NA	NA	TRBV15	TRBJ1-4	CATSGTPSTNEKLFF	TGTGCCACCAGCGGGACACCCTCAACTAATGAAAAACTGTTTTTT
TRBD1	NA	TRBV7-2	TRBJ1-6	CASSFLGQGSNSPLHF	TGTGCCAGCAGCTTCTTGGGACAGGGAAGCAATTCACCCCTCCACTTT
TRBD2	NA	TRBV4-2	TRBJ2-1	CASSLGATSGGVTYNEQFF	TGTGCCAGCAGCCTTGGGGCGACTAGCGGGGGGGTGACCTACAATGAGCAGTTCTTC
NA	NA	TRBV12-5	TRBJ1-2	CASGSASAGYNYGYTF	TGTGCTAGTGGTTCCGCCTCGGCGGGATACAACTATGGCTACACCTTC
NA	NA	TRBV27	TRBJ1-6	CASSQSTENSPLHF	TGTGCCAGCAGTCAATCGACAGAGAATTCACCCCTCCACTTT
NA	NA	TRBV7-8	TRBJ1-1	CASSLAGSGTEAFF	TGTGCCAGCAGCTTAGCAGGGAGTGGCACTGAAGCTTTCTTT
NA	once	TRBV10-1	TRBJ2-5	CASSERARVETQYF	TGCGCCAGCAGTGAGCGGGCCAGGGTCGAGACCCAGTACTTC
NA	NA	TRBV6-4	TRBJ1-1	CASRPTLNTEAFF	TGTGCCAGCAGACCGACTTTGAACACTGAAGCTTTCTTT
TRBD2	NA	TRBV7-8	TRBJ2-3	CASSLETGTTPRF	TGTGCCAGCAGCTTAGAGACCGGGACTACCCCGAGGTTT
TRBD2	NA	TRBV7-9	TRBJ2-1	CASSRYSGRGSYNEQFF	TGTGCCAGCAGCCGTTATAGCGGGAGGGGCTCCTACAATGAGCAGTTCTTC
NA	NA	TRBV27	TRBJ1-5	CASSLTGGNQPQHF	TGTGCCAGCAGCCTCACAGGAGGCAATCAGCCCCAGCATTTT
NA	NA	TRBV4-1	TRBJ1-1	CASSQVGVGKDTEAFF	TGCGCCAGCAGCCAAGTAGGGGTGGGTAAGGACACTGAAGCTTTCTTT
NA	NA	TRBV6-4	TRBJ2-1	CASSDTPSRGHEQFF	TGTGCCAGCAGTGACACACCAAGCAGGGGCCATGAGCAGTTCTTC
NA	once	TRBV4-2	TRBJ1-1	CASSRGQSNTEAFF	TGTGCCAGCAGCCGAGGACAGTCGAACACTGAAGCTTTCTTT